These 17 T cell receptor beta chains were sequenced from one sample in a study of shared clonotypes between healthy human individuals. TCRdb's copy holds only in-frame clones and misses some; the assay was immunoSEQ multiplex PCR. The sample lists about 2.4 million clones, roughly 93% seen once, with 0.36% in the top ten. The sample taken for sequencing was naive CD4+ T cells from PBMCs. Subset noted: CD45RA+ positively selected. The origin of the receptors is a man aged 18 to 30 in good health. Some clones in this sample may be carry-over from other donors' samples.

This clone was seen just once. The chain couples TRBV15 to TRBJ1-3; D may be TRBD1 (6 bases). The CDR3 is 12 residues long. Germline CDR1 is LNHNV and CDR2 is YYDKDF (reference sequence). V lost 8 bases and J lost 2, with 7 bases in between. The CDR3 is CATGGAGNTIYF. The CDR3 DNA reads TGTGCCACCGGGGGCGCTGGAAACACCATATATTTT. Drawing the rest from reference TRBV15 and TRBJ1-3, the complete variable domain is DAMVIQNPRYQVTQFGKPVTLSCSQTLNHNVMYWYQQKSSQAPKLLFHYYDKDFNNEADTPDNFQSRRPNTSFCFLDIRSPGLGDTAMYLCATGGAGNTIYFGEGSWLTVV.

The CDR3: CASRSTGGTARELFF. DNA of the CDR3: TGTGCCAGCAGGTCCACAGGGGGTACCGCCCGGGAACTGTTTTTT. V gene TRBV6-5 combines with J gene TRBJ1-4, with 8 bases matching TRBD1. V lost 6 bases, J lost 12 bases, and 15 bases stayed unmatched. Germline lookup yields CDR1 MNHEY and CDR2 SVGAGI. This CDR3 is 15 amino acids long.

The V gene is TRBV9, the J gene TRBJ2-2; TRBD1 matches 7 bases. The CDR3 consists of 16 residues. Losses at the gene ends were 4 bases for V and 4 bases for J; bases not matched to a gene: 10. Germline V CDR1 and CDR2: SGDLS, YYNGEE. CDR3 sequence (DNA): TGTGCCAGCAGCCCTCCGGGACAGACCTTCACCGGGGAGCTGTTTTTT. It translates to CASSPPGQTFTGELFF.

The rearrangement links TRBV4-1 to TRBJ2-3; possibly TRBD1 for D (6 bases). Germline values: CDR1 MGHRA, CDR2 YSYEKL. V gave up 2 bases and J gave up 1 base, with 13 bases separating them. This CDR3 is built from 16 residues. In DNA form, the CDR3 reads TGCGCCAGCAGCCAACGCCTCTCAGGGGGCACAGATACGCAGTATTTT. This sequence encodes CASSQRLSGGTDTQYF.

This clone has just one count. The chain's CDR3 is CASSLVGVGETQYF. CDR3 DNA sequence: TGTGCCAGCAGCTTAGTAGGGGTTGGGGAGACCCAGTACTTC. The chain uses TRBV7-9 and TRBJ2-5; maybe TRBD1 (5 bases). V was cut by 1 base and J by 5 bases, with 11 bases left in between. The CDR3 has 14 amino acids. Germline V gene lookup returns CDR1 SEHNR and CDR2 FQNEAQ (reference sequence).

This clone was seen a few times. The rearrangement uses TRBV11-2 and TRBJ2-7; 8 bases match TRBD1. The germline V gene has CDR1 SGHAT and CDR2 FQNNGV. After removal of 3 bases from V and 0 bases from J, the junction contained 4 bases not matched to a gene. The CDR3 covers 15 residues. The CDR3 DNA sequence: TGTGCCAGCAGCTTTACCGGGACAGGCTCCTACGAGCAGTACTTC. Its translation is CASSFTGTGSYEQYF.

The chain has TRBV7-7 and TRBJ2-1, with a weak D call TRBD2 (6 bases). CDR1 SSHAT and CDR2 FNYEAQ come from the germline V gene (reference sequence). This CDR3 has 13 amino acids. V dropped 8 bases and J dropped 7 bases, with 15 bases sitting between them. CDR3 sequence reads: CASGTAPSNEQFF. The CDR3 DNA is TGTGCCAGCGGGACTGCCCCTTCGAATGAGCAGTTCTTC.

Written as DNA, the CDR3 is TGTGCCAGCAGCTCCCAGCGGGAGTGGGATTTGAGTGAGCAGTTCTTC. Its protein product is CASSSQREWDLSEQFF. The chain employs TRBV7-9 and TRBJ2-1, with 8 nucleotides matching TRBD2. The CDR3 runs 16 residues. The junction had 14 bases not matched to a gene; V was cut back by 4 bases and J by 9 bases. Germline CDR1 reads SEHNR; CDR2 reads FQNEAQ (reference sequence).

V gene TRBV7-8 combines with J gene TRBJ2-7; D remains ambiguous. V was pared by 1 base and J by 3 bases, with 10 bases between. The germline CDR1 and CDR2 sequences are SGHVS and FQNEAQ. CDR3 length: 14 amino acids. This chain's CDR3 is CASSLGPANYEQYF. The CDR3 bases are TGTGCCAGCAGCTTAGGTCCAGCCAACTACGAGCAGTACTTC.

V gene TRBV29-1 combines with J gene TRBJ2-1; TRBD2 is a possible D gene (6 bases). The V end lost 6 bases, the J end lost 4 bases, and 16 bases lay between the germline ends. The CDR3 has 14 amino acids. In germline, CDR1 is SQVTM, CDR2 ANQGSEA. The DNA of the CDR3 is TGCAGCGTCAAAGGGACTCTCAGATACAATGAGCAGTTCTTC. This sequence encodes CSVKGTLRYNEQFF.

A note on this clone: The same CDR3 also results from other DNA sequences found in this sample. The chain couples TRBV5-1 to TRBJ2-1; D call uncertain. V was trimmed by 2 bases and J by 4 bases, leaving 7 bases between them. This CDR3 has 13 amino acids. Germline CDR1 reads SGHRS; CDR2 reads YFSETQ. DNA for the CDR3: TGCGCCAGCAGCTTCGATTCTTACAATGAGCAGTTCTTC. Translating gives CASSFDSYNEQFF.

The rearrangement links TRBV19 to TRBJ2-7; TRBD1 matches 9 bases. Germline V gives CDR1 LNHDA, CDR2 SQIVND (reference sequence). Losses at the gene ends were 5 bases for V and 7 bases for J; bases not matched to a gene: 9. CDR3 length: 14 amino acids. This CDR3 is CASSPYRGQGEQYF. Here the CDR3 DNA reads TGTGCCAGTAGTCCTTACAGGGGGCAGGGTGAGCAGTACTTC.

V is TRBV5-1 and J is TRBJ2-2; D unresolved. V was cut by 1 base and J by 6 bases, with 10 bases left in between. The CDR3 runs 14 residues. Germline CDR1 is SGHRS and CDR2 is YFSETQ. The CDR3, as DNA: TGCGCCAGCAGCTTGACGCTACGCGCCGGGGAGCTGTTTTTT. This codes for CASSLTLRAGELFF.

This chain links TRBV5-1 with TRBJ1-2, with 9 bases identical to TRBD1. The CDR3 length is 15 residues. Trimming removed 1 base from V and 5 bases from J; junction bases left unmatched: 6. Germline CDR1 SGHRS, CDR2 YFSETQ. For the CDR3, the DNA is TGCGCCAGCAGCTTGTCGGGGACAGGGCATTATGGCTACACCTTC. Translating it yields CASSLSGTGHYGYTF.

The CDR3 coding sequence is TGTGCCAGCAGCCCCTCGGTGGGAGAGACCCAGTACTTC. Protein product: CASSPSVGETQYF. The gene calls are TRBV5-4 and TRBJ2-5; unclear D gene. Germline CDR1 SGHNT, CDR2 YYREEE (reference sequence). V dropped 4 bases and J dropped 4 bases, with 11 bases sitting between them. The CDR3 consists of 13 residues.

The chain uses TRBV28 and TRBJ2-3, with D hard to call. The CDR3 is 12 amino acids. The V end lost 7 bases, the J end lost 6 bases, and 11 bases lay between the germline ends. Germline loops: CDR1 MDHEN, CDR2 SYDVKM. CDR3 in DNA: TGTGCCAGCACTACGATATGGGATACGCAGTATTTT. The encoded protein is CASTTIWDTQYF.

The genes are TRBV4-1 and TRBJ2-1; D might be TRBD2 (6 bases). There are 16 residues in the CDR3. The germline V and J ends were trimmed by 4 bases and 5 bases, with 18 bases remaining between them. Germline V gene lookup returns CDR1 MGHRA and CDR2 YSYEKL. Here the CDR3 DNA reads TGCGCCAGCAGCCCTATAGCGAGAGGGACTGACAATGAGCAGTTCTTC. This codes for CASSPIARGTDNEQFF.